This TCR beta chain came from a study of blood T cell repertoires in COVID-19. V was cut by 0 bases and J by 6 bases, with 6 bases left in between. The CDR3 has 13 residues. As handled by the study authors: Nucleated cell counts were estimated from reference gene primer amplification. Method: immunoSEQ multiplex PCR; TCRdb's copy keeps in-frame clones and lacks some. D and trimming come from the DNA, and the V and J calls and clone size come from that table. The profile shows tens of thousands of clones, more than 70% of them singletons. The receptor's source is a man between 65 and 79 years old with active COVID-19. The specimen was peripheral blood. V and J are TRBV12-3 or TRBV12-4 and TRBJ1-5, with D unresolved. CDR3 sequence (DNA): TGTGCCAGCAGTTTAGCGCGGGGTCAGCCCCAGCATTTT. Translation gives CASSLARGQPQHF.